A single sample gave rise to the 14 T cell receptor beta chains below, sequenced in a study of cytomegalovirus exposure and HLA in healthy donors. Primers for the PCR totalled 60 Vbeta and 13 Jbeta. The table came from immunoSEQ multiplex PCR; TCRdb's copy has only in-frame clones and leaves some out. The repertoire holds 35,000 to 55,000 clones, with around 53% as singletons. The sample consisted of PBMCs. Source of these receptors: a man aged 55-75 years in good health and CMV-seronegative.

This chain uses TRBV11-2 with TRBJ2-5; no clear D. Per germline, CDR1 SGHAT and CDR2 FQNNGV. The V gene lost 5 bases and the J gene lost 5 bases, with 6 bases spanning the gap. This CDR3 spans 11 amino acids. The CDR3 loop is CASSLGETQYF. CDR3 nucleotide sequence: TGTGCCAGCAGCCTCGGGGAGACCCAGTACTTC.

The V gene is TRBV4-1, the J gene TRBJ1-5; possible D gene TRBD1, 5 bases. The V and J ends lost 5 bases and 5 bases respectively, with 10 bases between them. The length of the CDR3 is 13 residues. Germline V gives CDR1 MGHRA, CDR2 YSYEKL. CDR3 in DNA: TGCGCCAGCAGCGGAGTAGGGGATCAGCCCCAGCATTTT. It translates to CASSGVGDQPQHF.

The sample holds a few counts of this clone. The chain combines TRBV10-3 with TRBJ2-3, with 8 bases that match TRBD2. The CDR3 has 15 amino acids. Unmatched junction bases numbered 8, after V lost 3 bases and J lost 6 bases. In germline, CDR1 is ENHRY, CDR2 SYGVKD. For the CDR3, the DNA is TGTGCCATCAGTGATTTAGCGGGAAGTGGGGATACGCAGTATTTT. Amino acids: CAISDLAGSGDTQYF.

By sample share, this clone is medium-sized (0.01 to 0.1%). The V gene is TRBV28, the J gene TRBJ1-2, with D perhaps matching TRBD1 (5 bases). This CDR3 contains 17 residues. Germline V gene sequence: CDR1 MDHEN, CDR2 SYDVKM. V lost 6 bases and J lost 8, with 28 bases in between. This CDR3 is CASSRSPGTAFSRGYTF. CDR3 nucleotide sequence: TGTGCCAGCAGCCGTTCCCCCGGGACTGCGTTTTCACGGGGCTACACCTTC.

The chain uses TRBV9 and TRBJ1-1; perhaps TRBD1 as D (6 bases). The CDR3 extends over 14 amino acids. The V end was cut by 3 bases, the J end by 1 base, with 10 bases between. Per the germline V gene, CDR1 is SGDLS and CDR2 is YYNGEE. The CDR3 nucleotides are TGTGCCAGCAGCGAACAGGGTGGGAACACTGAAGCTTTCTTT. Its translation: CASSEQGGNTEAFF.

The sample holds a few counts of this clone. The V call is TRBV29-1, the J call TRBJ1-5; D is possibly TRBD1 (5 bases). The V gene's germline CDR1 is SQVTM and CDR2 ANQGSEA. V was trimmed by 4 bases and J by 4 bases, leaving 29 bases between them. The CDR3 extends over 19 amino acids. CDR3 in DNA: TGCAGCGTTGGACCGAAGGTCCCCTACAGGACAACGTTAAATCAGCCCCAGCATTTT. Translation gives CSVGPKVPYRTTLNQPQHF.

CDR3 in amino acids: CAGGIGDAQYF. The DNA of the CDR3 is TGTGCCGGAGGAATCGGGGATGCCCAGTACTTC. V and J are TRBV2 and TRBJ2-5; weak D call: TRBD2 (5 bases). Trimming took off 11 bases at V and 9 bases at J, with 16 bases between the two ends. The CDR3 runs to 11 residues. Germline V gene data show CDR1 as SNHLY and CDR2 as FYNNEI.

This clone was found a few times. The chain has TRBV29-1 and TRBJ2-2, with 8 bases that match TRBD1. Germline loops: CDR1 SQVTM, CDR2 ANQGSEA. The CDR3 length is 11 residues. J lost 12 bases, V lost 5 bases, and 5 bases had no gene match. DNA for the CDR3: TGCAGCGTTAAACGACAGGGGCAGCTGTTTTTT. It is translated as CSVKRQGQLFF.

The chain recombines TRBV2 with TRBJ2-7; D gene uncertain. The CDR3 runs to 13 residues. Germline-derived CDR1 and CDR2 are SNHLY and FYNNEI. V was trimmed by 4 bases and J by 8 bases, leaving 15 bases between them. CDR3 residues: CASSAGSFPQQYF. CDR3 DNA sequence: TGTGCCAGCAGTGCCGGGTCCTTTCCCCAGCAGTACTTC.

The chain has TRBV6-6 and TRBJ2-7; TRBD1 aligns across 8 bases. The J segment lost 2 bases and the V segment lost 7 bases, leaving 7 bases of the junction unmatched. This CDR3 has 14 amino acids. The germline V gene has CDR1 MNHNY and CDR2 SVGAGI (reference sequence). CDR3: CASNTGTGPYEQYF. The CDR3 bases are TGTGCCAGCAATACCGGGACAGGCCCCTACGAGCAGTACTTC.

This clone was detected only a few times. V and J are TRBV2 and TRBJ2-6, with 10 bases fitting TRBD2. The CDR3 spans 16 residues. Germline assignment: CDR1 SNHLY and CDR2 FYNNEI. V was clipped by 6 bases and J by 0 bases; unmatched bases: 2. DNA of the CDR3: TGTGCCAGCAGCCTAGCGGGAGACTCTGGGGCCAACGTCCTGACTTTC. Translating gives CASSLAGDSGANVLTF.

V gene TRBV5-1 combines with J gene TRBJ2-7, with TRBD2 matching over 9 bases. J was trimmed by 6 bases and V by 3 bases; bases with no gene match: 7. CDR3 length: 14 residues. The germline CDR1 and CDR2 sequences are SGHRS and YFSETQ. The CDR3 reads CASSSTSGPTEQYF. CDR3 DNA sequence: TGCGCCAGCAGCTCGACTAGCGGCCCTACCGAGCAGTACTTC.

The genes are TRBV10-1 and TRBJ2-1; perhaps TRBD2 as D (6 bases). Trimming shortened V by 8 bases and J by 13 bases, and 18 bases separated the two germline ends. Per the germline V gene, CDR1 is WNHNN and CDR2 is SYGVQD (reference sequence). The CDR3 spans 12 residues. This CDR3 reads CASGTGVAPQFF. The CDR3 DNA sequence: TGCGCCAGCGGTACGGGAGTAGCCCCACAGTTCTTC.

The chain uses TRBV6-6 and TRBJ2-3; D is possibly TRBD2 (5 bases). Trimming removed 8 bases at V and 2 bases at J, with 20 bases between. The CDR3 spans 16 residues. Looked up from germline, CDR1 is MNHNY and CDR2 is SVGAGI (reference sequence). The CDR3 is CASQVGGPQFTDTQYF. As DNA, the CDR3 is TGTGCCAGCCAGGTGGGCGGGCCCCAATTCACAGATACGCAGTATTTT.